This entry describes one T cell receptor beta chain. This clonotype was counted ten times or more. Its antigen specificity is not known. No much larger clone is present one base from it, and per-base qualities are unavailable. Ophthalmopathy patients had moderately to severely active disease, Clinical Activity Score of at least 3, NOSPECS grade of at least 4, and duration under 3 months. Any patient with an uncontrolled infection, another autoimmune disease, pregnancy or lactation was excluded. Diagnoses were based on clinical symptoms, serum thyroxine and TRAb, thyroid ultrasound and orbital computed tomography. PBMCs were separated from 8 to 10 ml of fresh peripheral blood using Ficoll-Paque density gradient centrifugation. Trizol reagent was used to extract total RNA, and RNA quality was then checked on an Agilent 2100 Bioanalyzer. V is cut by 1 base and J by 9 bases, and the space between the germline ends is 19 bases. Sequences SGHNT (CDR1) and YENEEA (CDR2) are obtained from the germline V gene. The cysteine opens and the phenylalanine closes a CDR3 of 16 amino acids. Here the CDR3 DNA is all that survives: 48 bases in frame from base 1.

The TCR beta CDR3 regions were amplified from RNA transcripts. A first-round RT-PCR of the TCR CDR3 used the HTBI primer set with the Qiagen OneStep RT-PCR kit. A second multiplex PCR round built the libraries, followed by size selection and purification. The libraries were sequenced on an Illumina HiSeq2000 using paired-end 100 bp reads. The study's own analysis went as follows. SOAPnuke was used to process the raw data, throwing out any read that contained adapters or uncalled bases, had a mean Phred below 15, or lacked an exact constant-primer or identifier match. COPE v1.2.5 was used to merge high-quality paired reads, and clonotypes were defined as unique nucleotide sequences. MiTCR v1.1 was used to align the clonotypes against IMGT TRBV, TRBD and TRBJ reference segments. The analysis was restricted to V-J combinations with a frequency above 0.0001, which together covered around 99% of the repertoires. A TCS score was defined as the ratio between F50 (clonal expansion) and ExV (chaos), using BLOSUM62-based TCRdist between CDR3 peptides within each V-J. Welch's t-statistics and random forest reduced approximately 520 V-J features to about 13, which were used in a naive Bayes classifier (R e1071). TCRdb applied fastp at Q25 and MiXCR to the public reads, then kept only in-frame beta chains. CDR3 protein sequences are deduplicated, and each keeps its most common genes and DNA. The V and J calls and clone size are TCRdb's, not the authors'. For this sample there are about 500,000 distinct CDR3 sequences; roughly 16% appear just once. Of the sample, roughly 29% falls within the top ten clones.

The record originates from a study of T cells in Graves' hyperthyroidism and ophthalmopathy (dated by TCRdb to between 2018 and 2021). For context, the study as a whole: Peripheral blood samples were taken at initial diagnosis, before any treatment was given. Prospective prediction of ophthalmopathy was tested in an independent validation cohort of approximately 19 hyperthyroidism patients and 15 to 17 patients who later progressed to ophthalmopathy. The roughly 99 discovery patients were divided at random into training and test sets in a 7:3 ratio. The study also compared thyroid tissue and blood T-cell repertoires from 6 or 7 Graves' hyperthyroidism patients. A discovery cohort of about a hundred patients, fewer than 50 with Graves' ophthalmopathy and approximately 60 with stable Graves' hyperthyroidism, was used to find distinguishing TCR V-J signatures. The paper reports TCR Vbeta CDR3 sequencing of 140 or so peripheral blood samples: under 45 ophthalmopathy, some 80 hyperthyroidism and around 17 progressor patients. After sampling, hyperthyroidism patients received methimazole starting at 30 mg daily, and ophthalmopathy patients received high-dose intravenous methylprednisolone. Broad study findings and their caveats: In cross-validation, a model built on a 13 V-J signature told ophthalmopathy apart from stable hyperthyroidism with less than 90% sensitivity and 81% to 82% specificity, and in testing the same model reached 80%/75%. Sample size was not statistically predetermined, and blinding of investigators to group allocation was not performed. Most expanded thyroid clonotypes (frequency above 0.001) were also detected in blood, a finding suggesting that blood repertoires may reflect thyroid immune responses. In validation, progression to ophthalmopathy was predicted by the model with 70.59% sensitivity and 72% to 80% specificity, a median of roughly six months before onset.

The clonotype originates from a woman younger than 45 with Graves' ophthalmopathy. The specimen sequenced was blood. The chain employs TRBV11-3 and TRBJ1-5, with an unclear D gene assignment. The CDR3 has the sequence CASSLARSYRIRPQHF. The base sequence is TGTGCCAGCAGCTTAGCTCGCAGTTACCGAATCAGGCCCCAGCATTTT.